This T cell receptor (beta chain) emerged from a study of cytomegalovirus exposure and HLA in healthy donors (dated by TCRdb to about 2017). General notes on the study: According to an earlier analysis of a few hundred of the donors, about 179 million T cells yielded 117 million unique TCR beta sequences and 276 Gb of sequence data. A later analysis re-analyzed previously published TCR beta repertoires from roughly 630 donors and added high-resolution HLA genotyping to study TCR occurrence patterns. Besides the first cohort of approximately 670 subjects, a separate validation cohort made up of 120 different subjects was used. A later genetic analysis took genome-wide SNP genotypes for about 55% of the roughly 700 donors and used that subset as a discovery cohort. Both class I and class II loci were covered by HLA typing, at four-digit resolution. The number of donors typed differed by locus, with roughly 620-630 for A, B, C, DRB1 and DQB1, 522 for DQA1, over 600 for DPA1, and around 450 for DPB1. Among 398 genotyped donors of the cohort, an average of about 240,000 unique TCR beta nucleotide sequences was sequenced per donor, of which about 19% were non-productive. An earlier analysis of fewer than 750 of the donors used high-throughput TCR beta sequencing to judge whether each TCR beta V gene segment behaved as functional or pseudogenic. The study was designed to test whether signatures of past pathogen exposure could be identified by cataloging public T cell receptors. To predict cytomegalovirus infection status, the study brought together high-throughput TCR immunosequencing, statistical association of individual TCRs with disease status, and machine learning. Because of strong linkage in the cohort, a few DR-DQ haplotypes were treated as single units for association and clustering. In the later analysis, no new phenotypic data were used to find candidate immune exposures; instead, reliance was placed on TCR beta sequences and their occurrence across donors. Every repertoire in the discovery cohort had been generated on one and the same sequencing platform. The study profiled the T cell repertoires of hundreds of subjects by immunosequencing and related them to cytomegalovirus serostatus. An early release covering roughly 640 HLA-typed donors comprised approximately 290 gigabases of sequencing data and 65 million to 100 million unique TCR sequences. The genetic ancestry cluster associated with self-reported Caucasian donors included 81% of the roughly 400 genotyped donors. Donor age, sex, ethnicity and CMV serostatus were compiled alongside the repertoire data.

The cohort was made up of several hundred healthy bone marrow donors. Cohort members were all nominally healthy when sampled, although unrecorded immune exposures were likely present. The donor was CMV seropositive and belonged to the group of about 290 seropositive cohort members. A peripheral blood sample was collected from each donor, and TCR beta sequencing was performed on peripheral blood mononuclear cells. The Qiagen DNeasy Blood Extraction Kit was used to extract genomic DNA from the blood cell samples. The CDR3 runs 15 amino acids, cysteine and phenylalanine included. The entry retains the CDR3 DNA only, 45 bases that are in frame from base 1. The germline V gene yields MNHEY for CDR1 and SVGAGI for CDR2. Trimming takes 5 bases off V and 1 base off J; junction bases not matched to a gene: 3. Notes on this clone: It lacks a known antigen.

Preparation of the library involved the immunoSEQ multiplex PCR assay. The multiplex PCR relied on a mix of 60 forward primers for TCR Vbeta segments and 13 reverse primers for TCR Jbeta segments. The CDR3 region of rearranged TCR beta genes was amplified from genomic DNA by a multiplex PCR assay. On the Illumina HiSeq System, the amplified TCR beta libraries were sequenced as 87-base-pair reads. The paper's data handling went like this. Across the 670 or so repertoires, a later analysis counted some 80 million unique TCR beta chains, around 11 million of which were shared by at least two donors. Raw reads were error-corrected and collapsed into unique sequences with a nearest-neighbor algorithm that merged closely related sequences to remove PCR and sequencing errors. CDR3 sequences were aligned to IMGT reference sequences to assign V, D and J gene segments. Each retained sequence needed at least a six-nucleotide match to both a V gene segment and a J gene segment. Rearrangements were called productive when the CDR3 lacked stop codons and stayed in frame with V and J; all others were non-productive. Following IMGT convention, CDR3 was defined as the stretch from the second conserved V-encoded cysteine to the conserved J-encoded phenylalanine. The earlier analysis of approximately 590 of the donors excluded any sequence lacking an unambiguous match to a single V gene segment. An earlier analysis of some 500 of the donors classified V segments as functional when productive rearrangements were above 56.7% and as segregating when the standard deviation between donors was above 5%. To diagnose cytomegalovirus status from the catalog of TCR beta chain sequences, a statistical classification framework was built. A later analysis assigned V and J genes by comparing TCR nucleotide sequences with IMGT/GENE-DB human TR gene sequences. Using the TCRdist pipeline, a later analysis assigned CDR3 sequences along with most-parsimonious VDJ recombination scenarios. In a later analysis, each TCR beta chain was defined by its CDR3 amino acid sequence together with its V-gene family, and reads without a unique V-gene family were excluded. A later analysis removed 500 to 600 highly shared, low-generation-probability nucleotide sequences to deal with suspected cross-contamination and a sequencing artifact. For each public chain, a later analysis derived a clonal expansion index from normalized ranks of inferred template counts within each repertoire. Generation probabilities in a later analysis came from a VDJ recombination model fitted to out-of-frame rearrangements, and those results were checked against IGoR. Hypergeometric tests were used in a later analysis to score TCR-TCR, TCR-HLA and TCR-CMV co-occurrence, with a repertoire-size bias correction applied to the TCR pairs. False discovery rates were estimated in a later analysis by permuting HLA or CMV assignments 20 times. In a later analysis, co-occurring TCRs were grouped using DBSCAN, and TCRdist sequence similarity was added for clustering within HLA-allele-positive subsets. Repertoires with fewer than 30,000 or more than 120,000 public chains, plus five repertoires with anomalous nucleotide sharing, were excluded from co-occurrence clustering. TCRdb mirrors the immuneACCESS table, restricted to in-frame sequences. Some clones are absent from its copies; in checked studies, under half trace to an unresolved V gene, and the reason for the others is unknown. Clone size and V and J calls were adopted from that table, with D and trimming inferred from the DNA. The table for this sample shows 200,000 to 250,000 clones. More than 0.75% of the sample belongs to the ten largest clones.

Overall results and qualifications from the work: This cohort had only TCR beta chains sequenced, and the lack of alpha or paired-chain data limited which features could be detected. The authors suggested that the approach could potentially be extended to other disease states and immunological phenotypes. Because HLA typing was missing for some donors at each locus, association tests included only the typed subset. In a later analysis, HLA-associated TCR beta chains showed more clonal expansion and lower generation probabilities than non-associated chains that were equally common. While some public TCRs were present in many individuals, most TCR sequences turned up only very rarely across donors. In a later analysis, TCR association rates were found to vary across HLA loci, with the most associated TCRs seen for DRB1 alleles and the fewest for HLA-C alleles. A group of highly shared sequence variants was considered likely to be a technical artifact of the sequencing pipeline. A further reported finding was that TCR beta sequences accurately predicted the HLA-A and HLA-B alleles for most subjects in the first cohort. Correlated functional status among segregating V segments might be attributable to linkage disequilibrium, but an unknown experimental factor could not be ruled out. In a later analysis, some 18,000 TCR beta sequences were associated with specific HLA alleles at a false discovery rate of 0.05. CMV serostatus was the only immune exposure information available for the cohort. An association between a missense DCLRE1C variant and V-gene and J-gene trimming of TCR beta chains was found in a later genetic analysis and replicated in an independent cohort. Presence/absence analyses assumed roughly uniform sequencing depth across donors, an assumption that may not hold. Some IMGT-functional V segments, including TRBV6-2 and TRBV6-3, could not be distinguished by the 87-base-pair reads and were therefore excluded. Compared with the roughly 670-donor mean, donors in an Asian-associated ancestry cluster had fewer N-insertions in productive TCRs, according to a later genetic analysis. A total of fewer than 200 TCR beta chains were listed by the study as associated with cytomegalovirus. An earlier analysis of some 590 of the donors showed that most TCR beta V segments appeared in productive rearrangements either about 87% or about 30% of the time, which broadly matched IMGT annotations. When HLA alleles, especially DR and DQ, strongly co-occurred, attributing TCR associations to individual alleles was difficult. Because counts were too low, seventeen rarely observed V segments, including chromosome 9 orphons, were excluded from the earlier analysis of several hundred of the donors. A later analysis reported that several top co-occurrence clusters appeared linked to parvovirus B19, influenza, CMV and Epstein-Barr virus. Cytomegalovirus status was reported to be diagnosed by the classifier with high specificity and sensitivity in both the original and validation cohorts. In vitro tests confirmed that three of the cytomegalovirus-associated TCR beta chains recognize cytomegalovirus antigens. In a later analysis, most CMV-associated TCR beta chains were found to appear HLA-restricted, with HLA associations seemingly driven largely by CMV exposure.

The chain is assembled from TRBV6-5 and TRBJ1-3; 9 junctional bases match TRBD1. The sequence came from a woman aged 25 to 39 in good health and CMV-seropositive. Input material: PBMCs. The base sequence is TGTGCCAGCAGTACAGGGGGCGCATCTGGAAACACCATATATTTT. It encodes CASSTGGASGNTIYF.